Below, 26 T cell receptor beta chains from the same sample are listed, as sequenced in a study of radiotherapy plus CTLA-4 blockade in lung cancer. Sequencing was performed with immunoSEQ multiplex PCR; in TCRdb, only in-frame clones are kept and a portion is missing. The sample has 30,000 to 40,000 clones; 75% are singletons. The sample consisted of peripheral blood, taken from a patient treated with radiotherapy plus ipilimumab. The receptors were sampled from a human donor with non-small cell lung cancer that progressed on radiotherapy plus ipilimumab.

CDR3 bases: TGTGCCAGCAGCCTGCGGGAGACACTAGCGGGAGGGTACGAGCAGTACTTC. Translated, it gives CASSLRETLAGGYEQYF. The rearrangement joins TRBV9 to TRBJ2-7; 13 positions match TRBD2. This CDR3 region has 17 residues. CDR1 and CDR2 (germline): SGDLS, YYNGEE. V shed 4 bases, J shed 4 bases, and the junction held 11 bases outside the gene matches.

V is TRBV6-1 and J is TRBJ2-7; TRBD2 agrees at 11 bases. The V gene's germline CDR1 is MNHNS and CDR2 SASEGT. V trimming: 6 bases; J trimming: 6 bases; junction bases outside the gene matches: 7. This CDR3 is built from 14 residues. The CDR3 DNA reads TGTGCCAGCAGCGTCACTAGCGGGGGAGGCGAGCAGTACTTC. It is translated as CASSVTSGGGEQYF.

The chain joins TRBV19 to TRBJ2-2, with 7 nucleotides matching TRBD2. Germline trimming cut 6 bases from V and 7 bases from J; bases unmatched to any gene: 8. Germline values: CDR1 LNHDA, CDR2 SQIVND (reference sequence). The CDR3 consists of 14 residues. The CDR3 region has the DNA TGTGCCAGTAGGTCAAGCGGGGTCGGCGGGGAGCTGTTTTTT. Amino acids: CASRSSGVGGELFF.

This clone was found a few times. V usage is TRBV7-9 and J usage is TRBJ1-3; D is unresolved. V was shortened by 5 bases and J by 2 bases, with 13 bases between the two germline ends. The CDR3 contains 15 residues. Germline V lookup: CDR1 SEHNR, CDR2 FQNEAQ (reference sequence). The CDR3 DNA sequence: TGTGCCAGCAGCCCTGACGGCACTACTGGAAACACCATATATTTT. It yields the protein CASSPDGTTGNTIYF.

The V and J genes are TRBV7-3 and TRBJ2-3, with TRBD2 identical over 7 bases. This CDR3 is 19 amino acids long. Germline values: CDR1 SGHTA, CDR2 FQGTGA. The V segment lost 1 base and the J segment 0 bases; nucleotides outside the gene matches: 13. CDR3 residues: CASSLSGASGVTSTDTQYF. The CDR3 DNA follows: TGTGCCAGCAGCTTAAGCGGAGCGAGCGGGGTAACCAGCACAGATACGCAGTATTTT.

The J gene is TRBJ1-2, the V gene TRBV7-9, with a weak D call TRBD1 (5 bases). Germline assignment: CDR1 SEHNR and CDR2 FQNEAQ (reference sequence). The CDR3 loop spans 15 amino acids. V was shortened by 5 bases and J by 5 bases, with 18 bases between the two germline ends. CDR3 nucleotide sequence: TGTGCCAGCAGCCCCCCGGGACGCCTTGTATATGGCTACACCTTC. Translated: CASSPPGRLVYGYTF.

This rearrangement joins TRBV9 to TRBJ1-1; D unresolved. V lost 0 bases and J 7 bases, leaving 13 bases between the germline ends. The CDR3 spans 14 residues. Germline loops: CDR1 SGDLS, CDR2 YYNGEE. CDR3 amino acids: CASSVGDSRSEAFF. The CDR3 DNA sequence: TGTGCCAGCAGCGTAGGGGATTCCAGGAGTGAAGCTTTCTTT.

The chain has TRBV14 and TRBJ2-5; TRBD2 matches 10 bases. The junction had 7 bases not matched to a gene; V was cut back by 7 bases and J by 2 bases. From germline, CDR1 is SGHDN and CDR2 FVKESK. The CDR3 runs to 15 residues. In DNA form, the CDR3 reads TGTGCCAGCACCATAGGACTAGCGGCACAAGAGACCCAGTACTTC. Amino acids: CASTIGLAAQETQYF.

The rearrangement joins TRBV6-6 to TRBJ2-2, with D maybe TRBD1 (6 bases). The V gene lost 7 bases and the J gene lost 5 bases, with 14 bases spanning the gap. This CDR3 is 14 amino acids long. Germline CDR1 reads MNHNY; CDR2 reads SVGAGI (reference sequence). CDR3 bases: TGTGCCAGCACCTGGGACATCGGTACCGGGGAGCTGTTTTTT. Translated: CASTWDIGTGELFF.

V is TRBV6-5 and J is TRBJ1-2; the D gene is possibly TRBD1 (5 bases). V was cut by 2 bases and J by 8 bases, with 12 bases left in between. The CDR3 is 13 residues long. Looked up from germline, CDR1 is MNHEY and CDR2 is SVGAGI. This CDR3 reads CASSYDSRGGYTF. For the CDR3, the DNA is TGTGCCAGCAGTTACGACAGCCGAGGAGGCTACACCTTC.

This rearrangement joins TRBV5-1 to TRBJ2-3; the D is unclear. The ends were cut back, 0 bases at V and 0 bases at J, with 11 bases in the middle. The CDR3 has 16 amino acids. CDR1 and CDR2 (germline): SGHRS, YFSETQ. CDR3 in amino acids: CASSLEGGASTDTQYF. In DNA, the CDR3 is TGCGCCAGCAGCTTGGAGGGCGGTGCTAGCACAGATACGCAGTATTTT.

This clone turned up a few times. This sequence joins TRBV28 and TRBJ2-7, with 7 bases that match TRBD2. Germline V CDR1 and CDR2: MDHEN, SYDVKM. This CDR3 contains 14 residues. J gave up 2 bases and V 1 base, and 2 bases lay outside the gene matches. In DNA, the CDR3 is TGTGCCAGCAGTTTATTCCGGGGGGCCTACGAGCAGTACTTC. Protein sequence: CASSLFRGAYEQYF. The full variable domain, with the rest looked up from reference TRBV28 and TRBJ2-7, is DVKVTQSSRYLVKRTGEKVFLECVQDMDHENMFWYRQDPGLGLRLIYFSYDVKMKEKGDIPEGYSVSREKKERFSLILESASTNQTSMYLCASSLFRGAYEQYFGPGTRLTVT.

The rearrangement links TRBV27 to TRBJ1-1, with a weak D call TRBD1 (5 bases). V lost 3 bases and J 3 bases, leaving 14 bases between the germline ends. The CDR3 consists of 15 residues. In germline, CDR1 is MNHEY, CDR2 SMNVEV (reference sequence). The CDR3 region is CASSFITGGHTEAFF. Written as DNA, the CDR3 is TGTGCCAGCAGTTTCATAACAGGTGGGCACACTGAAGCTTTCTTT.

The V and J genes are TRBV6-4 and TRBJ1-5; D remains ambiguous. The germline V gene encodes CDR1 MRHNA and CDR2 SNTAGT. This CDR3 comprises 18 residues. The V and J ends lost 7 bases and 5 bases respectively, with 27 bases between them. CDR3 sequence (DNA): TGTGCCAGCACCGGCCACCAGTCCACAGCCATCCCACATCAGCCCCAGCATTTT. Encoded protein: CASTGHQSTAIPHQPQHF.

This clone was counted between two and nine times. The chain uses TRBV27 and TRBJ2-3; 9 bases agree with TRBD2. The ends lost 2 bases at V and 0 bases at J; junction bases unmatched: 9. The germline V gene has CDR1 MNHEY and CDR2 SMNVEV (reference sequence). CDR3 length equals 18 residues. DNA of the CDR3: TGTGCCAGCAGTTTACGGGGCGGGGGGGTTACTAGCACAGATACGCAGTATTTT. The encoded protein is CASSLRGGGVTSTDTQYF.

This clone was found a few times. The V gene is TRBV11-2, the J gene TRBJ1-6; TRBD1 matches 8 bases. J was trimmed by 10 bases and V by 8 bases; bases with no gene match: 7. This CDR3 spans 13 amino acids. Germline assignment: CDR1 SGHAT and CDR2 FQNNGV. CDR3 protein: CASGTGGYSPLHF. The CDR3 DNA reads TGTGCCAGCGGTACAGGGGGGTACTCACCCCTCCACTTT. The full variable domain, completed using reference TRBV11-2 and TRBJ1-6, is EAGVAQSPRYKIIEKRQSVAFWCNPISGHATLYWYQQILGQGPKLLIQFQNNGVVDDSQLPKDRFSAERLKGVDSTLKIQPAKLEDSAVYLCASGTGGYSPLHFGNGTRLTVT.

J is TRBJ2-2 and V is TRBV11-1; the D gene could be TRBD1 or TRBD2 (6 bases each). Germline values: CDR1 SGHAT, CDR2 FQDESV (reference sequence). The CDR3 is 15 residues long. Trimming shortened V by 7 bases and J by 3 bases, and 15 bases separated the two germline ends. The CDR3 is CASKVSGADTGELFF. CDR3 coding DNA: TGTGCCAGCAAGGTGTCGGGGGCGGACACCGGGGAGCTGTTTTTT.

The chain joins TRBV29-1 to TRBJ2-2; possible D gene TRBD2, 5 bases. CDR3 length: 14 residues. The V gene lost 6 bases and the J gene lost 5 bases, with 16 bases spanning the gap. Germline-derived CDR1 and CDR2 are SQVTM and ANQGSEA. The CDR3 DNA is TGCAGCGTCGACCGGGGTTACGCGACCGGGGAGCTGTTTTTT. Amino acids: CSVDRGYATGELFF.

This chain joins TRBV4-1 and TRBJ1-6, with D unresolved. The V end was cut by 6 bases, the J end by 3 bases, with 12 bases between. CDR3 length: 15 residues. Germline CDR1 and CDR2: MGHRA and YSYEKL. The DNA for the CDR3 is TGCGCCAGCAGGCCAACGGACGTCTATAATTCACCCCTCCACTTT. Translation gives CASRPTDVYNSPLHF.

The chain joins TRBV28 to TRBJ1-1, with a weak D call TRBD1 (6 bases). Trimming stripped 5 bases from V and 7 bases from J, with 8 bases between. The CDR3 is made up of 11 amino acids. Germline assignment: CDR1 MDHEN and CDR2 SYDVKM. The CDR3 is CASSGQLEAFF. CDR3 nucleotides: TGTGCCAGCAGTGGACAGCTTGAAGCTTTCTTT.

The CDR3 is CASSPPGQGGNTIYF. DNA for the CDR3: TGTGCCAGCAGCCCACCGGGACAGGGGGGAAACACCATATATTTT. The rearrangement uses TRBV28 and TRBJ1-3, with TRBD1 matching over 10 bases. This CDR3 has 15 amino acids. V dropped 6 bases and J dropped 4; count of bases not matched to a gene: 6. Germline V gene sequence: CDR1 MDHEN, CDR2 SYDVKM.

The chain joins TRBV7-9 to TRBJ1-6; D gene ambiguous. The germline V gene has CDR1 SEHNR and CDR2 FQNEAQ (reference sequence). The CDR3 covers 13 residues. V lost 0 bases to trimming and J lost 9 bases, with 6 bases between them. CDR3 in amino acids: CASSLADSSPLHF. The CDR3 coding sequence is TGTGCCAGCAGCTTAGCTGACTCTTCACCCCTCCACTTT.

A few counts support this clone. The gene calls are TRBV6-6 and TRBJ2-7; D gene uncertain. The CDR3 length is 13 residues. Germline V gene sequence: CDR1 MNHNY, CDR2 SVGAGI (reference sequence). The V end was cut by 0 bases, the J end by 3 bases, with 6 bases between. The DNA of the CDR3 is TGTGCCAGCAGTTACTCATCCATCTACGAGCAGTACTTC. Amino acid sequence: CASSYSSIYEQYF.

This clone is labeled medium-sized (0.01 to 0.1%). The chain has TRBV2 and TRBJ2-6; 7 bases agree with TRBD1. Germline assignment: CDR1 SNHLY and CDR2 FYNNEI. This CDR3 region has 15 residues. The V segment lost 4 bases and the J segment 3 bases; nucleotides outside the gene matches: 3. Written as DNA, the CDR3 is TGTGCCAGCAGTGGCGACAGGGTTGGGGCCAACGTCCTGACTTTC. As protein: CASSGDRVGANVLTF.

V usage is TRBV30 and J usage is TRBJ2-3; 7 nucleotides line up with TRBD1. CDR1 is GTSNPN and CDR2 is SVGIG in the germline V gene (reference sequence). V trimming: 1 base; J trimming: 1 base; junction bases outside the gene matches: 2. The CDR3 runs 14 residues. The CDR3 nucleotides are TGTGCCTGGAGTGGACAGGGACGCACAGATACGCAGTATTTT. Its translation: CAWSGQGRTDTQYF.

The rearrangement joins TRBV28 to TRBJ1-1, with TRBD1 matching 8 bases. V lost 5 bases, J lost 4 bases, and 9 bases stayed unmatched. The CDR3 is 15 residues long. CDR1 and CDR2 from the germline V gene are MDHEN and SYDVKM. CDR3 loop: CASSAYAGGGTEAFF. The CDR3 nucleotides are TGTGCCAGCAGTGCCTACGCAGGGGGCGGCACTGAAGCTTTCTTT.